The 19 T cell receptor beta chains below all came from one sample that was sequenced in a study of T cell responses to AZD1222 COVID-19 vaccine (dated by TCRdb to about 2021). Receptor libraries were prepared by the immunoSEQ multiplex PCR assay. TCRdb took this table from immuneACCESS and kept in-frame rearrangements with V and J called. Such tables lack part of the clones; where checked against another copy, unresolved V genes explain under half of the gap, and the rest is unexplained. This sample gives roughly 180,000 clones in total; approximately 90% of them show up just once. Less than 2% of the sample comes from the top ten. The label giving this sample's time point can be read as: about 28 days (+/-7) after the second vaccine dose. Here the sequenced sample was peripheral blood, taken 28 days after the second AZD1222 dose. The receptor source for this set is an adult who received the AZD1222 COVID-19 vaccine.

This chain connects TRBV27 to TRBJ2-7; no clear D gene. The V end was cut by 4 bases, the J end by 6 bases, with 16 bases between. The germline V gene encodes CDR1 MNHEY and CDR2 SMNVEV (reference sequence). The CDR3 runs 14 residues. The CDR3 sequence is CASSYQAGGGEQYF. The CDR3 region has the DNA TGTGCCAGCAGTTACCAGGCCGGTGGCGGCGAGCAGTACTTC.

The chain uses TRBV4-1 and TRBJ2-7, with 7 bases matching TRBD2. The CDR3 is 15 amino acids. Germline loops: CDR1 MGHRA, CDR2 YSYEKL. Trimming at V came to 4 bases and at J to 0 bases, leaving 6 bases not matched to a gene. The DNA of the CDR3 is TGCGCCAGCAGCCCCCGAGGCGGGAGCTCCTACGAGCAGTACTTC. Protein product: CASSPRGGSSYEQYF.

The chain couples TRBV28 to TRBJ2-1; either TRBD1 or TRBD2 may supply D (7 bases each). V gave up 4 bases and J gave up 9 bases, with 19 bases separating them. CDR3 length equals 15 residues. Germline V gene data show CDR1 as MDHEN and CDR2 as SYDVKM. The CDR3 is CASSSFQGGLREQFF. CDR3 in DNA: TGTGCCAGCAGTTCATTCCAGGGGGGGTTGCGTGAGCAGTTCTTC.

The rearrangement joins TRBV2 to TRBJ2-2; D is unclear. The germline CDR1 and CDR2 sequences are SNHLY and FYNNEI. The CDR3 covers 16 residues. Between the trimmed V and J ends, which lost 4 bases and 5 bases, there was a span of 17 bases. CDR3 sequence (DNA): TGTGCCAGCAGTGGCTCGTGGGTAGCTCCAACCGGGGAGCTGTTTTTT. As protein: CASSGSWVAPTGELFF. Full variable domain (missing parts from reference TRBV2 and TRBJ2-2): EPEVTQTPSHQVTQMGQEVILRCVPISNHLYFYWYRQILGQKVEFLVSFYNNEISEKSEIFDDQFSVERPDGSNFTLKIRSTKLEDSAMYFCASSGSWVAPTGELFFGEGSRLTVL.

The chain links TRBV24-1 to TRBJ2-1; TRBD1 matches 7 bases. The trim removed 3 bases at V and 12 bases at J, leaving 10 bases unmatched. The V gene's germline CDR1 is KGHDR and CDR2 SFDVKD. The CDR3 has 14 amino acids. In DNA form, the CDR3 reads TGTGCCACCAGTGATAGTGCCGGACGACAGGGGCAGTTCTTC. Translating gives CATSDSAGRQGQFF.

This CDR3 reads CASSQGDRHQPQHF. The CDR3 DNA is TGTGCCAGCAGCCAAGGGGACCGACATCAGCCCCAGCATTTT. The rearrangement links TRBV3-1 (or the pseudogene TRBV3-2) to TRBJ1-5, with D possibly matching TRBD1 (5 bases). CDR1 and CDR2 from the germline V gene are LGHDT and YNNKEL (reference sequence). This CDR3 spans 14 amino acids. Between the trimmed V and J ends, which lost 1 base and 5 bases, there was a span of 9 bases.

CDR3 protein: CASSLRDRGVSPLHF. The CDR3 nucleotides are TGTGCCAGCAGCCTTCGGGACAGGGGAGTTTCACCCCTCCACTTT. The genes are TRBV5-5 and TRBJ1-6; 10 bases agree with TRBD1. The germline CDR1 and CDR2 sequences are SGHKS and YYEKEE (reference sequence). This CDR3 has 15 residues. J was trimmed by 9 bases and V by 4 bases; bases with no gene match: 7. Drawing the rest from reference TRBV5-5 and TRBJ1-6, the complete variable domain is DAGVTQSPTHLIKTRGQQVTLRCSPISGHKSVSWYQQVLGQGPQFIFQYYEKEERGRGNFPDRFSARQFPNYSSELNVNALLLGDSALYLCASSLRDRGVSPLHFGNGTRLTVT.

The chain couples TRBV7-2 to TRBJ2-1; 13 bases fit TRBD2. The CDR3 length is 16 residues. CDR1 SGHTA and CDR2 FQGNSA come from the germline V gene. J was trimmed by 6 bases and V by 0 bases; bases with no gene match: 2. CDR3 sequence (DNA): TGTGCCAGCAGCTTAGCGTGGACTAGCGGGAGCAATGAGCAGTTCTTC. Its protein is CASSLAWTSGSNEQFF.

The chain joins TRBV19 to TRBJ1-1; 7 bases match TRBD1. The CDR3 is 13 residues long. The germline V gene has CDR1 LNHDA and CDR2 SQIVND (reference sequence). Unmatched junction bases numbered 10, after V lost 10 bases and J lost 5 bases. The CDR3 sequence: CATTKGARTEAFF. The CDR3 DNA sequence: TGTGCCACTACGAAGGGGGCACGGACTGAAGCTTTCTTT.

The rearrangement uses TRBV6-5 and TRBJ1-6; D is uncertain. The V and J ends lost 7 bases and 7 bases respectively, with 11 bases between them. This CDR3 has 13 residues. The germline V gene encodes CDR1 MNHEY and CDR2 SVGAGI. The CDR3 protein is CASTQTTNSPLHF. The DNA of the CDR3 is TGTGCCAGCACACAGACTACCAATTCACCCCTCCACTTT.

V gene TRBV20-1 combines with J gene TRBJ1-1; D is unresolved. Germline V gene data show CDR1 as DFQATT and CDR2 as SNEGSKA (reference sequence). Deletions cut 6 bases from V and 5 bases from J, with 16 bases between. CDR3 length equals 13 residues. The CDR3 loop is CSASFWGWTEAFF. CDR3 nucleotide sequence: TGCAGTGCCAGTTTTTGGGGATGGACTGAAGCTTTCTTT.

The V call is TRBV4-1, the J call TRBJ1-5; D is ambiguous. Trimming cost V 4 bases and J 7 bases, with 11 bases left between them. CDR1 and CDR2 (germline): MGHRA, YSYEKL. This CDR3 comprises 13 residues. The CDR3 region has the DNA TGCGCCAGCAGCCTTAGACTGTCCCAGCCCCAGCATTTT. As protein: CASSLRLSQPQHF.

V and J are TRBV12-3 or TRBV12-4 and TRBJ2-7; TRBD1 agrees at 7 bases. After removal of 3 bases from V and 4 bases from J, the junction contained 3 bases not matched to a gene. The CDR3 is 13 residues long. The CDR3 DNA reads TGTGCCAGCAGTTTGACAGGGCGTTACGAGCAGTACTTC. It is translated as CASSLTGRYEQYF.

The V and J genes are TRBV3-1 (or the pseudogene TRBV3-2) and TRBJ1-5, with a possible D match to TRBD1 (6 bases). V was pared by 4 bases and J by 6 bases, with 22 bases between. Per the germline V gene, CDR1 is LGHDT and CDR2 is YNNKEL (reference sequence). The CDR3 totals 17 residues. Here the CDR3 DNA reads TGTGCCAGCAGCCCTACCTATAGAAAGGCCAGGGGTCAGCCCCAGCATTTT. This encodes CASSPTYRKARGQPQHF.

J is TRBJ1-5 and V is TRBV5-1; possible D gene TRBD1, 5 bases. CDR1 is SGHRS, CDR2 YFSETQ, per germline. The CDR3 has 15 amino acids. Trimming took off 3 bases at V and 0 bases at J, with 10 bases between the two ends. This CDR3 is CASSSGHDSNQPQHF. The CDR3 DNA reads TGCGCCAGCAGCTCCGGACACGATAGCAATCAGCCCCAGCATTTT.

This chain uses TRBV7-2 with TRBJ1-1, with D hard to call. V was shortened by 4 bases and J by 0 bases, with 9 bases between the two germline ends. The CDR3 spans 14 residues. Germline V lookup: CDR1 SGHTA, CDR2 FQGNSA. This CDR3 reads CASSSRSLNTEAFF. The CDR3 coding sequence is TGTGCCAGCAGCTCTCGGAGCCTGAACACTGAAGCTTTCTTT.

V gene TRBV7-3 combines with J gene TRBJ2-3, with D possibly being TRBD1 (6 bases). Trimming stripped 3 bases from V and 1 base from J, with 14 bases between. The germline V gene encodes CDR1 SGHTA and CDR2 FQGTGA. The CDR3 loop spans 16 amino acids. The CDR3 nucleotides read TGTGCCAGCAGCTTCCACAGGGCTGCGGGCACAGATACGCAGTATTTT. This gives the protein CASSFHRAAGTDTQYF.

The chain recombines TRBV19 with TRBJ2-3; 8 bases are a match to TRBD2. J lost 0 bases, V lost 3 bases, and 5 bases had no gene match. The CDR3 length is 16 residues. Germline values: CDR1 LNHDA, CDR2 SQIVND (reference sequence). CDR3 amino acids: CASSILPSGSTDTQYF. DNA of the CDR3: TGTGCCAGTAGTATTCTGCCTAGCGGGAGCACAGATACGCAGTATTTT.

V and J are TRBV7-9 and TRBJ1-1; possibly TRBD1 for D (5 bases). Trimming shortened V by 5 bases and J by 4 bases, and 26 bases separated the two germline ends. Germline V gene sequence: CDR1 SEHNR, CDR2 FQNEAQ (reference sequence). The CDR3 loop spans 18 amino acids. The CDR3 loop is CASSLGTYRDRTGTEAFF. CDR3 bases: TGTGCCAGCAGCCTCGGAACTTACCGGGACCGTACGGGCACTGAAGCTTTCTTT.